The clone carrying this TCR beta chain has only one observation. From germline, CDR1 is MNHEY and CDR2 SVGAGI. Trimming removed 6 bases from V and 1 base from J, with 8 bases in between. This CDR3 is 13 amino acids long. The treatment is: oral pan-JAK inhibitor, 5-10 mg twice daily. The data were obtained in a study of CD8+ T cells in alopecia areata. The sequencing template was cDNA reverse transcribed from extracted RNA. TCRdb keeps only in-frame clones here, not all; method: immunoSEQ multiplex PCR. The data hold 150,000 to 200,000 clones, with less than 65% observed a single time. This specimen consisted of CD4+ T cells sorted from blood, obtained at week 24, from a patient treated with tofacitinib. V usage is TRBV6-5 and J usage is TRBJ2-3, with D unclear. The TCR was taken from a human donor with alopecia areata. This chain's CDR3 is CASRRDGTDTQYF. CDR3 sequence (DNA): TGTGCCAGCAGACGCGATGGCACAGATACGCAGTATTTT.